A single sample gave rise to the 31 T cell receptor beta chains below, sequenced in a study of T-cell reconstitution after alpha-beta-depleted transplantation in children. Unique molecular identifiers were built into the TCRbeta library. From the PCR reads, TCRdb called clonotypes with MiXCR, one entry per CDR3 protein. The sample has about 540,000 distinct CDR3 sequences; about a sixth are singletons. Sequenced material: PBMCs from the stem cell graft donor, taken from the stem cell graft. These TCRs come from a human donor who donated a stem cell graft to a child with acute lymphoblastic leukemia.

This clonotype was recorded a few times. The chain is built from TRBV19 and TRBJ2-1; D not resolved. In germline, CDR1 is LNHDA, CDR2 SQIVND (reference sequence). There are 13 residues in the CDR3. Deletions cut 7 bases from V and 4 bases from J, with 11 bases between. The CDR3 protein is CASIFGPYNEQFF. CDR3 DNA sequence: TGTGCCAGTATATTCGGACCTTACAATGAGCAGTTCTTC. Supplemented by reference TRBV19 and TRBJ2-1, the full variable domain reads DGGITQSPKYLFRKEGQNVTLSCEQNLNHDAMYWYRQDPGQGLRLIYYSQIVNDFQKGDIAEGYSVSREKKESFPLTVTSAQKNPTAFYLCASIFGPYNEQFFGPGTRLTVL.

V usage is TRBV5-1 and J usage is TRBJ1-2; D is uncertain. Trimming shortened V by 5 bases and J by 2 bases, and 13 bases separated the two germline ends. This CDR3 comprises 14 residues. CDR1 and CDR2 from the germline V gene are SGHRS and YFSETQ. The CDR3 sequence is CASRNQVTNYGYTF. The CDR3 coding sequence is TGCGCCAGCAGGAACCAGGTGACCAACTATGGCTACACCTTC.

The chain uses TRBV4-2 and TRBJ2-5; D gene unclear. V was shortened by 1 base and J by 5 bases, with 14 bases between the two germline ends. The CDR3 loop spans 15 amino acids. CDR1 and CDR2 (germline): LGHNA, YNFKEQ. The CDR3 bases are TGTGCCAGCAGCCAAGTCGGCTCTTCGAAGGAGACCCAGTACTTC. Its translation: CASSQVGSSKETQYF.

This clonotype was counted between two and nine times. The J gene is TRBJ1-5, the V gene TRBV6-5; D might be TRBD1 (6 bases). Germline CDR1 and CDR2: MNHEY and SVGAGI. The CDR3 sequence is 15 residues long. V lost 2 bases, J lost 6 bases, and 14 bases lay in between. CDR3 residues: CASSYRQAGGQPQHF. The CDR3 DNA reads as TGTGCCAGCAGTTACAGACAGGCGGGTGGTCAGCCCCAGCATTTT.

This clonotype was seen more than once but under ten times. The J gene is TRBJ2-7, the V gene TRBV6-1, with TRBD2 matching 11 bases. Germline CDR1 and CDR2: MNHNS and SASEGT. The CDR3 consists of 14 residues. After removal of 4 bases from V and 7 bases from J, the junction contained 6 bases not matched to a gene. The CDR3 bases are TGTGCCAGCAGTGTAGCGGGAGGGCCGGGGGAGCAGTACTTC. This gives the protein CASSVAGGPGEQYF.

This clonotype has only a few counts. The genes are TRBV12-3 or TRBV12-4 and TRBJ2-2; D might be TRBD1 or TRBD2, each matching 5 bases. The CDR3 length is 16 residues. V lost 3 bases and J lost 4, with 15 bases in between. The CDR3 coding sequence is TGTGCCAGCAGTTTGTGGGAGACCGGGGCCACCGGGGAGCTGTTTTTT. It specifies CASSLWETGATGELFF.

This clonotype has more than one count but fewer than ten. This chain links TRBV29-1 with TRBJ2-3, with 9 bases that match TRBD2. V was clipped by 3 bases and J by 5 bases; unmatched bases: 6. This CDR3 is 14 amino acids long. In germline, CDR1 is SQVTM, CDR2 ANQGSEA. The CDR3 nucleotides read TGCAGCGTTGAGGGGCTAGCGGGACAAGATACGCAGTATTTT. This translates into CSVEGLAGQDTQYF.

The chain joins TRBV10-3 to TRBJ2-3, with D tentatively TRBD1 or TRBD2 (6 bases each). The CDR3 contains 15 residues. CDR1 and CDR2 (germline): ENHRY, SYGVKD. Trimming removed 5 bases from V and 5 bases from J, with 17 bases in between. The CDR3 DNA reads as TGTGCCATCAGTCGATCCGGGGGCGCGGGAGATACGCAGTATTTT. It is translated as CAISRSGGAGDTQYF.

V is TRBV4-2 and J is TRBJ2-5, with 11 bases aligning to TRBD2. The trim removed 0 bases at V and 4 bases at J, leaving 4 bases unmatched. Germline V gene data show CDR1 as LGHNA and CDR2 as YNFKEQ. The CDR3 extends over 16 amino acids. CDR3 in amino acids: CASSQDDLAGGETQYF. CDR3 sequence (DNA): TGTGCCAGCAGCCAAGACGACCTAGCGGGAGGAGAGACCCAGTACTTC.

The J gene is TRBJ2-3, the V gene TRBV20-1; 15 bases align to TRBD2. J lost 10 bases, V lost 3 bases, and 8 bases had no gene match. The germline V gene has CDR1 DFQATT and CDR2 SNEGSKA (reference sequence). This CDR3 has 15 residues. The CDR3 is CSARWTSGRAKAQYF. CDR3 DNA: TGCAGTGCTAGGTGGACTAGCGGGAGGGCCAAGGCGCAGTATTTT.

This clonotype was counted ten times or more. V and J are TRBV20-1 and TRBJ1-1; TRBD1 is a possible D gene (5 bases). This CDR3 is 13 amino acids long. V was pared by 1 base and J by 1 base, with 7 bases between. The V gene's germline CDR1 is DFQATT and CDR2 SNEGSKA (reference sequence). CDR3 protein: CSARGTGNTEAFF. The CDR3 nucleotides read TGCAGTGCTAGAGGCACAGGGAACACTGAAGCTTTCTTT.

The CDR3 sequence: CATSTGQGATQPQHF. CDR3 bases: TGTGCCACCAGCACGGGACAGGGGGCGACTCAGCCCCAGCATTTT. J is TRBJ1-5 and V is TRBV15, with 12 bases identical to TRBD1. The trim removed 4 bases at V and 6 bases at J, leaving 4 bases unmatched. CDR3 length equals 15 residues. Germline-derived CDR1 and CDR2 are LNHNV and YYDKDF (reference sequence).

The genes are TRBV27 and TRBJ2-1; TRBD1 matches at 7 bases. Germline loops: CDR1 MNHEY, CDR2 SMNVEV (reference sequence). The length of the CDR3 is 16 residues. The ends lost 3 bases at V and 4 bases at J; junction bases unmatched: 9. CDR3 bases: TGTGCCAGCAGTTTCGGACAGGCGATCACATACAATGAGCAGTTCTTC. Protein sequence: CASSFGQAITYNEQFF.

The table lists this clonotype with a few counts. The V gene is TRBV6-4, the J gene TRBJ2-4, with 15 bases that match TRBD2. Germline loops: CDR1 MRHNA, CDR2 SNTAGT. This CDR3 contains 17 residues. Germline trimming cut 9 bases from V and 3 bases from J; bases unmatched to any gene: 9. Written as DNA, the CDR3 is TGTGCCAGTTCGGGACTAGCGGGAGGCTGGGGCAAAAACATTCAGTACTTC. Translated: CASSGLAGGWGKNIQYF.

This clonotype was seen a few times. This chain joins TRBV7-3 and TRBJ1-1; TRBD1 aligns across 9 bases. The V segment lost 5 bases and the J segment 4 bases; nucleotides outside the gene matches: 14. The V gene's germline CDR1 is SGHTA and CDR2 FQGTGA. There are 17 residues in the CDR3. The CDR3 DNA reads TGTGCCAGCAGCCCAATGGGACAGGGAGGACGGGGCACTGAAGCTTTCTTT. This gives the protein CASSPMGQGGRGTEAFF.

This clonotype appeared a few times. The gene calls are TRBV10-3 and TRBJ2-5; 10 bases align to TRBD1. The CDR3 has 15 residues. V was clipped by 7 bases and J by 6 bases; unmatched bases: 11. Germline CDR1 reads ENHRY; CDR2 reads SYGVKD. CDR3 nucleotides: TGTGCCATCACCTCGGGACAGGGGTTCGGCAAGACCCAGTACTTC. Residues: CAITSGQGFGKTQYF.

The genes are TRBV6-5 and TRBJ2-1, with D perhaps matching TRBD2 (5 bases). Germline V gene sequence: CDR1 MNHEY, CDR2 SVGAGI. V lost 0 bases and J lost 2, with 11 bases in between. This CDR3 has 16 residues. CDR3 sequence reads: CASSYSFSEPYNEQFF. DNA for the CDR3: TGTGCCAGCAGTTACTCGTTTAGCGAGCCCTACAATGAGCAGTTCTTC.

The rearrangement joins TRBV6-5 to TRBJ2-7; weak D call: TRBD1 (5 bases). The CDR3 runs 18 residues. The V and J ends lost 0 bases and 1 base respectively, with 19 bases between them. The germline V gene has CDR1 MNHEY and CDR2 SVGAGI. Here the CDR3 DNA reads TGTGCCAGCAGTTACTCGAACGGCGGTGCAGGGTATTCCTACGAGCAGTACTTC. It codes for CASSYSNGGAGYSYEQYF.

This sequence joins TRBV25-1 and TRBJ1-2; no clear D. Trimming pared 1 base from V and 8 bases from J, leaving 5 bases between. Germline-derived CDR1 and CDR2 are MGHDK and SYGVNS. The CDR3 is 11 amino acids. The CDR3 sequence: CASSEFGGYTF. The CDR3 DNA sequence: TGTGCCAGCAGTGAATTTGGAGGCTACACCTTC.

The J gene is TRBJ1-2, the V gene TRBV29-1; D ambiguous. Germline V gene data show CDR1 as SQVTM and CDR2 as ANQGSEA. The CDR3 consists of 14 residues. V was clipped by 2 bases and J by 2 bases, with 12 bases between them. The CDR3 region has the DNA TGCAGCGTTGAACACACGGACGTCAACTATGGCTACACCTTC. Protein product: CSVEHTDVNYGYTF.

The rearrangement links TRBV29-1 to TRBJ1-2; TRBD1 matches at 10 bases. V gave up 3 bases and J gave up 4 bases; unmatched junction bases: 5. The V gene's germline CDR1 is SQVTM and CDR2 ANQGSEA. This CDR3 contains 14 residues. The CDR3 is CSVDRDRGPYGYTF. The CDR3 nucleotides read TGCAGCGTTGACCGGGACAGGGGACCCTATGGCTACACCTTC. Supplemented by reference TRBV29-1 and TRBJ1-2, the full variable domain reads SAVISQKPSRDICQRGTSLTIQCQVDSQVTMMFWYRQQPGQSLTLIATANQGSEATYESGFVIDKFPISRPNLTFSTLTVSNMSPEDSSIYLCSVDRDRGPYGYTFGSGTRLTVV.

The genes are TRBV5-1 and TRBJ1-1; unclear D gene. The germline gives CDR1 SGHRS, CDR2 YFSETQ. The CDR3 is 14 residues long. With 6 bases removed from V and 5 bases from J, the gap between germline ends came to 17 bases. CDR3: CASTLMDGITEAFF. CDR3 in DNA: TGCGCCAGCACCCTTATGGACGGAATAACTGAAGCTTTCTTT.

This clonotype was detected only a few times. The chain is built from TRBV7-8 and TRBJ2-1; 13 bases align to TRBD2. The V gene end was trimmed by 0 bases and the J gene end by 7 bases; junction bases not matched to a gene: 12. There are 19 residues in the CDR3. Germline lookup yields CDR1 SGHVS and CDR2 FQNEAQ. Here the CDR3 reads CASSLAGLAGNNARNEQFF. CDR3 coding DNA: TGTGCCAGCAGCTTAGCGGGACTAGCGGGAAACAACGCGAGGAATGAGCAGTTCTTC.

This clonotype turned up a few times. The V and J genes are TRBV6-1 and TRBJ2-5; D is possibly TRBD1 (6 bases). This CDR3 is 14 amino acids long. V was clipped by 3 bases and J by 1 base, with 9 bases between them. The germline V gene encodes CDR1 MNHNS and CDR2 SASEGT. This CDR3 is CASSDWTVQETQYF. DNA of the CDR3: TGTGCCAGCAGTGACTGGACAGTCCAAGAGACCCAGTACTTC.

This clonotype has just a few counts. The V call is TRBV4-2, the J call TRBJ2-7; 9 bases are a match to TRBD2. The length of the CDR3 is 14 residues. V lost 5 bases and J lost 6; bases outside the gene matches: 8. The germline gives CDR1 LGHNA, CDR2 YNFKEQ. The CDR3 DNA is TGTGCCAGCAGCTTAGCGGGAGTGGATTCCGAGCAGTACTTC. Protein product: CASSLAGVDSEQYF.

The chain uses TRBV27 and TRBJ1-2; 11 bases line up with TRBD1. The J segment lost 4 bases and the V segment lost 6 bases, leaving 4 bases of the junction unmatched. The CDR3 contains 14 residues. CDR1 is MNHEY and CDR2 is SMNVEV in the germline V gene (reference sequence). The DNA for the CDR3 is TGTGCCAGCAGGGGGACAGGGGGGGGCTATGGCTACACCTTC. Translating it yields CASRGTGGGYGYTF.

This clonotype appeared a few times. This chain joins TRBV24-1 and TRBJ2-3, with 10 bases identical to TRBD2. J was trimmed by 6 bases and V by 7 bases; bases with no gene match: 15. This CDR3 has 17 amino acids. Germline CDR1 KGHDR, CDR2 SFDVKD. The DNA of the CDR3 is TGTGCCACCAGCAACCGGACAAGCGGGAGGGCCACTGATACGCAGTATTTT. Translated, it gives CATSNRTSGRATDTQYF.

This rearrangement joins TRBV7-9 to TRBJ2-2, with a tentative D call TRBD2 (6 bases). This CDR3 region has 12 residues. The germline V and J ends were trimmed by 7 bases and 8 bases, with 11 bases remaining between them. The germline gives CDR1 SEHNR, CDR2 FQNEAQ (reference sequence). In DNA, the CDR3 is TGTGCCAGCACCCCGGGACTGGGGGAGCTGTTTTTT. Its protein is CASTPGLGELFF.

This clonotype was detected a few times. CDR3 protein: CASSFEGFGGPRSWAGELFF. The CDR3 coding sequence is TGCGCCAGCAGCTTCGAAGGTTTTGGCGGGCCTCGGAGCTGGGCCGGGGAGCTGTTTTTT. V is TRBV4-1 and J is TRBJ2-2; tentative D call: TRBD2 (5 bases). The V gene's germline CDR1 is MGHRA and CDR2 YSYEKL. The CDR3 extends over 20 amino acids. V gave up 5 bases and J gave up 6 bases, with 31 bases separating them.

This clonotype was seen repeatedly, ten times or more. The chain carries TRBV10-3 and TRBJ1-1; possible D gene TRBD1, 6 bases. The CDR3 totals 14 residues. The germline gives CDR1 ENHRY, CDR2 SYGVKD. Trimming took 6 bases from V and 1 from J, leaving 12 bases between them. CDR3 nucleotide sequence: TGTGCCATCAGGGCGACAGGAAGGAACACTGAAGCTTTCTTT. It translates to CAIRATGRNTEAFF.

The chain recombines TRBV20-1 with TRBJ1-1, with D possibly matching TRBD1 (6 bases). There are 14 residues in the CDR3. Germline CDR1 and CDR2: DFQATT and SNEGSKA (reference sequence). With 0 bases removed from V and 11 bases from J, the gap between germline ends came to 19 bases. The CDR3 loop reads CSARDRGGGQDAFF. The CDR3 nucleotides read TGCAGTGCTAGAGATAGAGGAGGGGGGCAGGATGCTTTCTTT.